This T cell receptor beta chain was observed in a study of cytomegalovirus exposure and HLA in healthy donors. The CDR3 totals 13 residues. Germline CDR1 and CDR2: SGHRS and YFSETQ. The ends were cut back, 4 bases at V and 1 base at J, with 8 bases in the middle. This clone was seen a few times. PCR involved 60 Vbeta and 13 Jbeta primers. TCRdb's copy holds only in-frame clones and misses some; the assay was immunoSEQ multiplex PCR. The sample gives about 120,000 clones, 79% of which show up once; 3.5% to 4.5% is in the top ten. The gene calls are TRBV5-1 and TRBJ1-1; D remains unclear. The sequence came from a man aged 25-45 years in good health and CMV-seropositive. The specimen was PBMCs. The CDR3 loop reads CASSVSGNTEAFF. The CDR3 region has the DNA TGCGCCAGCAGCGTCAGCGGGAACACTGAAGCTTTCTTT.